A single sample is the source of the 23 T cell receptor beta chains below, sequenced in a study of cytomegalovirus exposure and HLA in healthy donors. The PCR contained 60 Vbeta and 13 Jbeta primers. TCRdb's copy holds only in-frame clones and misses some; the assay was immunoSEQ multiplex PCR. The sample includes 150,000 to 200,000 clones, roughly three quarters of them seen just once. The sequencing sample was made of PBMCs. The receptors here all came from a woman aged 45-65 years in good health and CMV-seronegative.

This chain joins TRBV5-4 and TRBJ2-4; 12 nucleotides match TRBD2. The CDR3 length is 16 residues. Germline V gene data show CDR1 as SGHNT and CDR2 as YYREEE (reference sequence). V shed 4 bases and J 5 bases; nucleotides not matched to a gene: 7. The CDR3 DNA reads as TGTGCCAGCAGCCGTGCTAGCGGGAGGGCCGAAAACATTCAGTACTTC. Translation gives CASSRASGRAENIQYF.

This clone was seen a handful of times. The V and J genes are TRBV4-2 and TRBJ2-6; D perhaps matches TRBD2 (5 bases). The V end lost 0 bases, the J end lost 0 bases, and 6 bases lay between the germline ends. CDR3 length: 16 amino acids. The V gene's germline CDR1 is LGHNA and CDR2 YNFKEQ. CDR3 coding DNA: TGTGCCAGCAGCCAAGATCGGGACTCTGGGGCCAACGTCCTGACTTTC. Translation: CASSQDRDSGANVLTF.

The chain recombines TRBV7-8 with TRBJ2-5; TRBD2 matches at 14 bases. The assigned J gene may be wrong: the sequence end matches TRBJ2-7 better. This CDR3 has 16 residues. Germline V gives CDR1 SGHVS, CDR2 FQNEAQ. The CDR3 DNA is TGTGCCAGCAGCTTAGGGACTAGCGGGGGGAGGTACGAGCAGTACTTC. Its protein is CASSLGTSGGRYEQYF.

The chain is built from TRBV7-9 and TRBJ1-2; 8 nucleotides line up with TRBD1. The CDR3 covers 13 residues. V trimming: 4 bases; J trimming: 6 bases; junction bases outside the gene matches: 4. Germline V CDR1 and CDR2: SEHNR, FQNEAQ (reference sequence). The CDR3 sequence: CASSSGGWDGYTF. CDR3 sequence (DNA): TGTGCCAGCAGCTCAGGGGGCTGGGATGGCTACACCTTC.

This chain joins TRBV29-1 and TRBJ1-1; no definite D call. The germline gives CDR1 SQVTM, CDR2 ANQGSEA. This CDR3 is built from 13 residues. V lost 7 bases and J lost 0, with 12 bases in between. CDR3 in amino acids: CSGSGVLNTEAFF. CDR3 sequence (DNA): TGCAGCGGATCGGGAGTCTTGAACACTGAAGCTTTCTTT.

V is TRBV5-6 and J is TRBJ2-2; no definite D call. V shed 0 bases and J shed 6 bases, with 6 bases lying between them. This CDR3 has 13 residues. The germline V gene has CDR1 SGHDT and CDR2 YYEEEE. The CDR3 is CASSLAVSGELFF. The CDR3 bases are TGTGCCAGCAGCTTGGCGGTCTCCGGGGAGCTGTTTTTT.

This chain connects TRBV7-2 to TRBJ2-5; weak D call: TRBD2 (6 bases). V was clipped by 8 bases and J by 11 bases, with 24 bases between them. The CDR3 totals 14 residues. CDR1 and CDR2 from the germline V gene are SGHTA and FQGNSA. The DNA of the CDR3 is TGTGCCAGCGCCGGAGGGACTTGGCCAGCGGAGCAGTACTTC. This encodes CASAGGTWPAEQYF.

This chain uses TRBV7-2 with TRBJ2-1; TRBD1 matches at 9 bases. The V and J ends lost 3 bases and 8 bases, in that order; junction bases with no gene match: 5. This CDR3 contains 14 residues. Germline-derived CDR1 and CDR2 are SGHTA and FQGNSA. In DNA form, the CDR3 reads TGTGCCAGCAGCTTGGGGACAGGGTGGGATGAGCAGTTCTTC. This translates into CASSLGTGWDEQFF.

Only a few counts were recorded for this clone. In DNA form, the CDR3 reads TGTGCCAGCAGTGAAGCGCTTCGGGGAGCTTTCTTT. It is translated as CASSEALRGAFF. This rearrangement joins TRBV2 to TRBJ1-1; no firm D call. V was cut by 0 bases and J by 10 bases, with 9 bases left in between. This CDR3 region has 12 residues. Germline lookup yields CDR1 SNHLY and CDR2 FYNNEI.

This chain connects TRBV4-3 to TRBJ2-7; tentative D call: TRBD1 (6 bases). From germline, CDR1 is LGHNA and CDR2 YSLEER. The CDR3 runs 18 residues. Trimming shortened V by 1 base and J by 3 bases, and 22 bases separated the two germline ends. The CDR3 here is CASSQVVTGQQNFYEQYF. In DNA form, the CDR3 reads TGCGCCAGCAGCCAAGTCGTCACAGGACAGCAGAACTTCTACGAGCAGTACTTC.

The gene calls are TRBV6-5 and TRBJ2-5, with D perhaps TRBD2 (5 bases). Germline values: CDR1 MNHEY, CDR2 SVGAGI. The V gene lost 7 bases and the J gene lost 5 bases, with 14 bases spanning the gap. The CDR3 spans 13 residues. The CDR3 nucleotides read TGTGCCAGCAAGGCTAGCCCTGCGGAGACCCAGTACTTC. Protein product: CASKASPAETQYF.

The rearrangement links TRBV5-6 to TRBJ2-5; 10 nucleotides align to TRBD1. The CDR3 runs 16 residues. Germline assignment: CDR1 SGHDT and CDR2 YYEEEE. J lost 2 bases, V lost 3 bases, and 7 bases had no gene match. The CDR3 is CASSSRGQGRQETQYF. The CDR3, as DNA: TGTGCCAGCAGCTCAAGGGGACAGGGGCGGCAAGAGACCCAGTACTTC. Combining the CDR3 with reference TRBV5-6 and TRBJ2-5 gives the whole variable domain DAGVTQSPTHLIKTRGQQVTLRCSPKSGHDTVSWYQQALGQGPQFIFQYYEEEERQRGNFPDRFSGHQFPNYSSELNVNALLLGDSALYLCASSSRGQGRQETQYFGPGTRLLVL.

The rearrangement joins TRBV7-9 to TRBJ1-1, with 12 bases fitting TRBD1. V dropped 3 bases and J dropped 8; count of bases not matched to a gene: 4. The CDR3 consists of 14 residues. CDR1 and CDR2 (germline): SEHNR, FQNEAQ (reference sequence). The CDR3 is CASSLGTGGKEAFF. CDR3 in DNA: TGTGCCAGCAGCTTGGGGACAGGGGGCAAGGAAGCTTTCTTT.

The V and J genes are TRBV19 and TRBJ1-2, with D hard to call. Germline values: CDR1 LNHDA, CDR2 SQIVND (reference sequence). Trimming shortened V by 5 bases and J by 3 bases, and 13 bases separated the two germline ends. The CDR3 sequence is 14 residues long. CDR3 sequence (DNA): TGTGCCAGTAGTCGACGGGAAGAGTACTATGGCTACACCTTC. This gives the protein CASSRREEYYGYTF. Drawing the rest from reference TRBV19 and TRBJ1-2, the complete variable domain is DGGITQSPKYLFRKEGQNVTLSCEQNLNHDAMYWYRQDPGQGLRLIYYSQIVNDFQKGDIAEGYSVSREKKESFPLTVTSAQKNPTAFYLCASSRREEYYGYTFGSGTRLTVV.

This rearrangement joins TRBV6-5 to TRBJ1-4; 9 bases are a match to TRBD1. The germline CDR1 and CDR2 sequences are MNHEY and SVGAGI. The CDR3 loop spans 15 amino acids. V lost 1 base to trimming and J lost 5 bases; unmatched junction nucleotides: 2. CDR3 DNA: TGTGCCAGCAGTTACTTCGGGACAGGGAATGAAAAACTGTTTTTT. Amino acid sequence: CASSYFGTGNEKLFF.

The gene calls are TRBV7-2 and TRBJ2-5; 10 bases agree with TRBD2. Germline V gene data show CDR1 as SGHTA and CDR2 as FQGNSA. Trimming removed 2 bases from V and 8 bases from J; junction bases left unmatched: 8. This CDR3 has 15 residues. The chain's CDR3 is CASSLTGTSAGTQYF. CDR3 DNA: TGTGCCAGCAGCTTAACCGGGACTAGCGCAGGTACCCAGTACTTC.

The chain employs TRBV4-2 and TRBJ2-1, with a weak D call TRBD1 (5 bases). The germline gives CDR1 LGHNA, CDR2 YNFKEQ. V dropped 0 bases and J dropped 3 bases, with 12 bases sitting between them. The CDR3 consists of 16 residues. This chain's CDR3 is CASSQEGLLDYNEQFF. CDR3 nucleotide sequence: TGTGCCAGCAGCCAAGAGGGGCTACTTGACTACAATGAGCAGTTCTTC.

The chain couples TRBV27 to TRBJ2-1; 7 bases are shared with TRBD1. Trimming took 5 bases from V and 9 from J; bases not matched to a gene: 10. The CDR3 consists of 14 residues. Germline values: CDR1 MNHEY, CDR2 SMNVEV (reference sequence). The CDR3 DNA reads TGTGCCAGCAGTAAGGGACAGCGACACATTGAGCAGTTCTTC. Amino acid sequence: CASSKGQRHIEQFF.

As regards this clone: An end of the junction does not agree with germline; a read error may underlie this. This rearrangement joins TRBV7-9 to TRBJ1-4, with D perhaps TRBD1 (5 bases). CDR3 length equals 17 residues. Germline V lookup: CDR1 SEHNR, CDR2 FQNEAQ (reference sequence). CDR3 DNA: TGTTCCAGCAGCTTAGTGGGTTCTGGCAGGGATCGAGAAAAACTGTTTTTT. Its translation: CSSSLVGSGRDREKLFF. The whole variable domain, remainder taken from reference TRBV7-9 and TRBJ1-4, is DTGVSQNPRHKITKRGQNVTFRCDPISEHNRLYWYRQTLGQGPEFLTYFQNEAQLEKSRLLSDRFSAERPKGSFSTLEIQRTEQGDSAMYLCSSSLVGSGRDREKLFFGSGTQLSVL.

This sequence joins TRBV9 and TRBJ2-7, with TRBD2 matching 13 bases. CDR1 is SGDLS and CDR2 is YYNGEE in the germline V gene. The CDR3 consists of 14 residues. V shed 4 bases, J shed 11 bases, and the junction held 9 bases outside the gene matches. The CDR3 region has the DNA TGTGCCAGCAGCCCAACTACTAGCGGGAGGGCCGAGTACTTC. As protein: CASSPTTSGRAEYF.

The V call is TRBV6-1, the J call TRBJ2-5; TRBD1 might be the D (5 bases). This CDR3 has 13 amino acids. V was clipped by 3 bases and J by 3 bases, with 8 bases between them. The germline V gene encodes CDR1 MNHNS and CDR2 SASEGT. The CDR3 DNA is TGTGCCAGCAGTGAGACAGTAAAAGAGACCCAGTACTTC. It translates to CASSETVKETQYF.

The chain recombines TRBV7-2 with TRBJ2-6, with D perhaps matching TRBD1 (6 bases). V was trimmed by 2 bases and J by 0 bases, leaving 11 bases between them. The CDR3 is 17 amino acids. Germline V lookup: CDR1 SGHTA, CDR2 FQGNSA. This chain's CDR3 is CASSLTGIGSGANVLTF. The CDR3 DNA sequence: TGTGCCAGCAGCTTAACAGGGATCGGCTCTGGGGCCAACGTCCTGACTTTC.

V gene TRBV6-5 combines with J gene TRBJ1-6; 7 bases match TRBD1. Germline trimming cut 5 bases from V and 7 bases from J; bases unmatched to any gene: 8. This CDR3 comprises 15 residues. CDR1 MNHEY and CDR2 SVGAGI come from the germline V gene. CDR3 in amino acids: CASSPTGKGNSPLHF. The DNA for the CDR3 is TGTGCCAGCAGTCCGACAGGGAAAGGGAATTCACCCCTCCACTTT.